This T cell receptor (beta chain) derives from a study of CD8 T cells in Susac syndrome. An input of roughly 0.5 to 1 ug of RNA was subjected to reverse transcription using random hexamers. TCRdb independently ran MiXCR on the immunoSEQ multiplex PCR reads; one entry per CDR3 protein. The sample lists about 130,000 distinct CDR3 sequences, over 90% occurring once. CD8+ and CD4+ blood T cells underwent TCR beta sequencing. CDR1 is MNHNY, CDR2 SVGAGI, per germline (reference sequence). Trimming pared 10 bases from V and 4 bases from J, leaving 10 bases between. This CDR3 is 11 amino acids long. The rearrangement joins TRBV6-6 to TRBJ1-1, with D unclear. The TCR originated in a human donor with multiple sclerosis. The sample was CD8+ T cells from PBMCs. Here the CDR3 DNA reads TGTGCCACGCAGGAGACCACTGAAGCTTTCTTT. Its protein is CATQETTEAFF.